This is a list of T cell receptor beta chains from one sample in a study of OX40 agonist ivuxolimab in advanced cancers. TCRdb's copy holds only in-frame clones and misses some; the assay was immunoSEQ multiplex PCR. In the table there are 75,000 to 100,000 clones, about nine tenths of which are singletons. This specimen consisted of CD4+ or CD8+ T cells sorted from blood, obtained in a trial of the OX40 agonist ivuxolimab. The receptor source for this set is an adult with an advanced solid tumor such as melanoma, head and neck, liver or kidney cancer. CDR3s include the opening cysteine and the closing phenylalanine or tryptophan. The D gene is left open where the match is weak. Clone sizes are given selectively: once, few, many, or a class where the clone is expanded.

NA	NA	TRBV5-5	TRBJ1-5	CASSLRDSNQPQHF	TGTGCCAGCAGCTTGAGGGACAGCAATCAGCCCCAGCATTTT
TRBD2	NA	TRBV7-9	TRBJ2-1	CASSSLAGWNEQFF	TGTGCCAGCAGCTCTCTAGCGGGGTGGAATGAGCAGTTCTTC
NA	NA	TRBV7-9	TRBJ2-2	CASSPRRGPTGELFF	TGTGCCAGCAGCCCAAGGAGGGGGCCAACCGGGGAGCTGTTTTTT
TRBD1	NA	TRBV6-5	TRBJ1-2	CASSTHRGGYGYTF	TGTGCCAGCAGTACCCACAGGGGAGGCTATGGCTACACCTTC
NA	NA	TRBV19	TRBJ1-5	CASSMVQGSANQPQHF	TGTGCCAGTAGTATGGTACAAGGGTCGGCAAATCAGCCCCAGCATTTT
NA	NA	TRBV7-2	TRBJ2-3	CASSLGGRTDTQYF	TGTGCCAGCAGCTTAGGTGGGCGCACAGATACGCAGTATTTT
NA	NA	TRBV9	TRBJ1-6	CASSVSPGVSPLHF	TGTGCCAGCAGCGTTTCGCCAGGGGTTTCACCCCTCCACTTT
TRBD1	NA	TRBV30	TRBJ2-7	CAWRQGAYEQYF	TGTGCCTGGAGACAGGGGGCCTACGAGCAGTACTTC
TRBD1	NA	TRBV19	TRBJ1-2	CASRGTGTVGGYTF	TGTGCCAGTAGAGGGACAGGGACAGTGGGAGGCTACACCTTC
TRBD1	NA	TRBV6-5	TRBJ1-4	CASSYDRENEKLFF	TGTGCCAGCAGTTACGACAGGGAGAATGAAAAACTGTTTTTT
NA	NA	TRBV2	TRBJ1-5	CASRDRTYSNQPQHF	TGTGCCAGCAGAGATAGGACGTATAGCAATCAGCCCCAGCATTTT
NA	NA	TRBV6-5	TRBJ2-1	CASSYSGYNEQFF	TGTGCCAGCAGTTACTCAGGTTACAATGAGCAGTTCTTC
NA	NA	TRBV28	TRBJ2-3	CASSFHSSSTDTQYF	TGTGCCAGCAGTTTCCATTCATCTAGCACAGATACGCAGTATTTT
TRBD1	NA	TRBV19	TRBJ1-1	CASKSSGQGNTEAFF	TGTGCCAGTAAAAGTTCGGGACAGGGGAACACTGAAGCTTTCTTT
NA	NA	TRBV4-1	TRBJ1-3	CASSQVKGSGPGNTIYF	TGCGCCAGCAGCCAAGTGAAGGGCTCAGGGCCTGGAAACACCATATATTTT
NA	NA	TRBV2	TRBJ2-4	CASRRSLGLAKNIQYF	TGTGCCAGCAGGCGGAGTCTAGGCCTAGCCAAAAACATTCAGTACTTC
NA	NA	TRBV7-8	TRBJ2-2	CASSLVAGFLPGELFF	TGTGCCAGCAGCTTAGTGGCGGGATTTTTACCCGGGGAGCTGTTTTTT
NA	once	TRBV6-6	TRBJ2-3	CASSYSSLGADTQYF	TGTGCCAGCAGTTACTCCTCTCTAGGTGCGGATACGCAGTATTTT
NA	NA	TRBV4-3	TRBJ2-5	CASSQGYQETQYF	TGCGCCAGCAGCCAAGGCTACCAAGAGACCCAGTACTTC
NA	few	TRBV19	TRBJ1-1	CASSIVGAHSTEAFF	TGTGCCAGTAGTATAGTTGGGGCGCATAGCACTGAAGCTTTCTTT
TRBD1	NA	TRBV19	TRBJ2-1	CASSSYTGTGGDLSYNEQFF	TGTGCCAGTAGTAGTTATACCGGGACAGGGGGGGATCTCTCCTACAATGAGCAGTTCTTC
NA	NA	TRBV2	TRBJ1-1	CASYRGAEAFF	TGTGCCAGCTATAGAGGAGCTGAAGCTTTCTTT
NA	few	TRBV5-6	TRBJ1-3	CASSLRSVLGNTIYF	TGTGCCAGCAGCTTGAGGTCGGTGCTCGGAAACACCATATATTTT
NA	NA	TRBV6-1	TRBJ1-2	CASRPGTGGDYGYTF	TGTGCCAGCAGGCCCGGGACGGGTGGGGACTATGGCTACACCTTC
NA	NA	TRBV30	TRBJ2-1	CAWTRGILSSYNAQFF	TGTGCCTGGACGCGAGGGATCCTTAGCTCCTACAATGCGCAGTTCTTC
TRBD2	once	TRBV5-1	TRBJ2-5	CASSFGTSGGGQETQYF	TGCGCCAGCAGCTTTGGGACTAGCGGGGGAGGCCAAGAGACCCAGTACTTC
TRBD2	NA	TRBV5-1	TRBJ2-3	CASSLALGTSGLGADTQYF	TGCGCCAGCAGCTTGGCCCTCGGGACTAGCGGTCTTGGTGCAGATACGCAGTATTTT
NA	NA	TRBV7-9	TRBJ1-1	CASSLVKHTEAFF	TGTGCCAGCAGCTTAGTCAAGCACACTGAAGCTTTCTTT
TRBD1	NA	TRBV5-6	TRBJ2-3	CASSFNTGTGGTDTQYF	TGTGCCAGCAGCTTTAACACCGGGACAGGCGGCACAGATACGCAGTATTTT
TRBD1	NA	TRBV7-2	TRBJ1-1	CASSFDRGWVEAFF	TGTGCCAGCAGCTTCGACAGGGGGTGGGTTGAAGCTTTCTTT
TRBD1	NA	TRBV10-1	TRBJ2-1	CATRQGTVGNEQFF	TGCGCCACGAGACAGGGCACCGTCGGGAATGAGCAGTTCTTC
TRBD2	NA	TRBV27	TRBJ2-3	CASSLIGRERMSTDTQYF	TGTGCCAGCAGCTTGATCGGGCGGGAGAGGATGAGCACAGATACGCAGTATTTT
TRBD1	few	TRBV7-2	TRBJ1-4	CASSSNRGPNEKLFF	TGTGCCAGCAGTTCTAACAGGGGTCCTAATGAAAAACTGTTTTTT
NA	NA	TRBV10-1	TRBJ2-2	CASSITANTGELFF	TGCGCCAGCAGTATCACCGCGAACACCGGGGAGCTGTTTTTT
NA	NA	TRBV5-1	TRBJ1-5	CASSLAGSLNQPQHF	TGCGCCAGCAGCTTGGCCGGGAGCCTTAATCAGCCCCAGCATTTT